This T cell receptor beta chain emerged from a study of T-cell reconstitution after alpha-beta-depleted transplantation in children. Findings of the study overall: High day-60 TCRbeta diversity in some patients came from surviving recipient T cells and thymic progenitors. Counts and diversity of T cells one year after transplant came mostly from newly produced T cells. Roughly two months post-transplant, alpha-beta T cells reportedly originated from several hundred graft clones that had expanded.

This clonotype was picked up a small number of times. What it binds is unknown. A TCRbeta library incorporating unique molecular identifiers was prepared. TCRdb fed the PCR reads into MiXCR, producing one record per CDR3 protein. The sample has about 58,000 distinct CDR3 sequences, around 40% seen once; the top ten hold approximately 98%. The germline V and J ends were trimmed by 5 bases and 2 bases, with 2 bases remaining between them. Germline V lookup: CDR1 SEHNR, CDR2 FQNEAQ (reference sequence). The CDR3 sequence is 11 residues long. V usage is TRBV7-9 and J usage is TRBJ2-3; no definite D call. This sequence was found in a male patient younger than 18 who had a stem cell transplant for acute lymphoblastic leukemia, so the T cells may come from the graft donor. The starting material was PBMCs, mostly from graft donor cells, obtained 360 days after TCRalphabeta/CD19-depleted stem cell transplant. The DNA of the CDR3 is TGTGCCAGCAGCGCCACAGATACGCAGTATTTT. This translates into CASSATDTQYF.